These T cell receptor beta chains were read from a single sample in a study of metastatic and nonmetastatic thyroid tumors. MiXCR reprocessed the PCR reads for TCRdb. The repertoire holds under 35,000 clones, with 25% as singletons. The sequenced sample consisted of blood. The receptors originated from a female donor with papillary thyroid cancer or a benign thyroid nodule (not recorded which). Some clones in this sample may be carry-over from other donors' samples. Both conserved end residues are part of each CDR3. The D gene is left open where the match is weak. Expanded clones get a size class; other rows say once, few or many, or leave the size out.

d_call: -
clone_size: many
j_call: TRBJ1-5
v_call: TRBV4-2
cdr3_aa: CASSQDAREEYQPQHF
cdr3_nt: TGTGCCAGCAGCCAAGATGCCAGGGAGGAATATCAGCCCCAGCATTTT

d_call: -
clone_size: many
j_call: TRBJ1-1
v_call: TRBV3-1
cdr3_aa: CASSQTGFQAFF
cdr3_nt: TGTGCCAGCAGCCAGACCGGGTTCCAAGCTTTCTTT

d_call: TRBD1
clone_size: -
j_call: TRBJ2-2
v_call: TRBV13
cdr3_aa: CASSPTRCRIRDRVTGELFF
cdr3_nt: TGTGCCAGCAGCCCCACCCGGTGTCGAATACGGGACAGGGTGACCGGGGAGCTGTTTTTT

d_call: -
clone_size: -
j_call: TRBJ2-3
v_call: TRBV20-1
cdr3_aa: CSASDRETQYF
cdr3_nt: TGCAGTGCCAGTGATCGAGAGACCCAGTATTTT

d_call: TRBD2
clone_size: medium-sized
j_call: TRBJ2-7
v_call: TRBV12-3/TRBV12-4
cdr3_aa: CASSPQASGPYEQYF
cdr3_nt: TGTGCCAGCAGCCCGCAGGCTAGCGGGCCCTACGAGCAGTACTTC

d_call: -
clone_size: many
j_call: TRBJ2-4
v_call: TRBV28
cdr3_aa: CASREWGQGAKNIQYF
cdr3_nt: TGTGCCAGCAGGGAGTGGGGCCAGGGGGCCAAAAACATTCAGTACTTC

d_call: -
clone_size: medium-sized
j_call: TRBJ2-7
v_call: TRBV5-1
cdr3_aa: CASSLVGRVDYEQYF
cdr3_nt: TGCGCCAGCAGCTTGGTAGGGCGGGTGGATTACGAGCAGTACTTC

d_call: -
clone_size: medium-sized
j_call: TRBJ1-2
v_call: TRBV28
cdr3_aa: CASSLSSTDYGYTF
cdr3_nt: TGTGCCAGCAGTTTATCCTCGACGGACTATGGCTACACCTTC

d_call: TRBD2
clone_size: many
j_call: TRBJ2-2
v_call: TRBV28
cdr3_aa: CASSFSSGGGELFF
cdr3_nt: TGTGCCAGCAGTTTTTCTAGCGGTGGCGGGGAGCTGTTTTTT

d_call: -
clone_size: many
j_call: TRBJ2-1
v_call: TRBV11-2
cdr3_aa: CASSIEPGGNEQFF
cdr3_nt: TGTGCCAGCAGCATAGAACCCGGAGGGAATGAGCAGTTCTTC

d_call: -
clone_size: few
j_call: TRBJ2-7
v_call: TRBV20-1
cdr3_aa: CSALLSRITPHEQYF
cdr3_nt: TGCAGTGCTCTTCTTTCCAGGATAACACCCCACGAGCAGTACTTC

d_call: -
clone_size: many
j_call: TRBJ2-2
v_call: TRBV7-7
cdr3_aa: CASSRQVNTGELFF
cdr3_nt: TGTGCTAGCTCCCGACAGGTGAACACCGGGGAGCTGTTTTTT

d_call: -
clone_size: many
j_call: TRBJ2-3
v_call: TRBV20-1
cdr3_aa: CSASVSADTQYF
cdr3_nt: TGCAGTGCTAGCGTTTCAGCAGATACGCAGTATTTT

d_call: -
clone_size: many
j_call: TRBJ2-2
v_call: TRBV28
cdr3_aa: CASSQTYRRFAGLVNTGELFF
cdr3_nt: TGTGCCAGCAGCCAAACCTACCGACGGTTCGCGGGATTGGTAAACACCGGGGAGCTGTTTTTT

d_call: -
clone_size: -
j_call: TRBJ2-1
v_call: TRBV9
cdr3_aa: CASSVFGTNEQFF
cdr3_nt: TGTGCCAGCAGCGTATTCGGCACTAATGAGCAGTTCTTC

d_call: -
clone_size: many
j_call: TRBJ2-1
v_call: TRBV7-2
cdr3_aa: CASSPVSSDFDEQFF
cdr3_nt: TGTGCCAGCAGCCCAGTGAGTAGCGACTTCGATGAGCAGTTCTTC

d_call: TRBD2
clone_size: -
j_call: TRBJ2-3
v_call: TRBV2
cdr3_aa: CASSGRLAGVRDTQYF
cdr3_nt: TGTGCCAGCAGTGGCCGGCTAGCGGGAGTTAGAGATACGCAGTATTTT

d_call: -
clone_size: -
j_call: TRBJ2-1
v_call: TRBV27
cdr3_aa: CASSLSDKYNEQFF
cdr3_nt: TGTGCCAGCAGTTTATCGGACAAATACAATGAGCAGTTCTTC

d_call: -
clone_size: many
j_call: TRBJ2-3
v_call: TRBV20-1
cdr3_aa: CSARPGSATDTQYF
cdr3_nt: TGCAGTGCTAGGCCCGGAAGCGCCACAGATACGCAGTATTTT

d_call: TRBD1
clone_size: many
j_call: TRBJ2-2
v_call: TRBV7-3
cdr3_aa: CASSRQGEAGELFF
cdr3_nt: TGTGCCAGCAGCAGACAGGGGGAGGCCGGGGAGCTGTTTTTT

d_call: -
clone_size: -
j_call: TRBJ2-7
v_call: TRBV12-3/TRBV12-4
cdr3_aa: CACSLTGGSYEQYF
cdr3_nt: TGTGCCTGCAGTTTGACTGGCGGATCCTACGAGCAGTACTTC

d_call: TRBD2
clone_size: -
j_call: TRBJ2-2
v_call: TRBV5-1
cdr3_aa: CASSLVGLAASNTGELFF
cdr3_nt: TGCGCCAGCAGCTTGGTAGGACTAGCGGCTTCGAACACCGGGGAGCTGTTTTTT

d_call: TRBD2
clone_size: many
j_call: TRBJ2-1
v_call: TRBV9
cdr3_aa: CASSVGTTNNEQFF
cdr3_nt: TGTGCCAGCAGCGTTGGGACTACGAACAATGAGCAGTTCTTC

d_call: -
clone_size: many
j_call: TRBJ2-2
v_call: TRBV4-1
cdr3_aa: CASSRGLGDTGELFF
cdr3_nt: TGCGCCAGCAGCAGAGGTCTGGGAGACACCGGGGAGCTGTTTTTT

d_call: TRBD2
clone_size: once
j_call: TRBJ2-3
v_call: TRBV5-6
cdr3_aa: CASSTRTSGTLTDTQYF
cdr3_nt: TGTGCCAGCAGCACCAGGACTAGCGGGACCCTCACAGATACGCAGTATTTT

d_call: TRBD2
clone_size: many
j_call: TRBJ2-1
v_call: TRBV7-8
cdr3_aa: CASSLKAGAYNEQFF
cdr3_nt: TGTGCCAGCAGCTTAAAAGCGGGAGCTTACAATGAGCAGTTCTTC

d_call: -
clone_size: few
j_call: TRBJ2-7
v_call: TRBV28
cdr3_aa: CASISPVQGSYEQYF
cdr3_nt: TGTGCCAGCATCTCTCCGGTACAGGGTTCCTACGAGCAGTACTTC

d_call: -
clone_size: once
j_call: TRBJ1-6
v_call: TRBV10-2
cdr3_aa: CASRWTAYNSTLHF
cdr3_nt: TGCGCCAGCCGATGGACAGCGTATAATTCAACCCTCCACTTT

d_call: TRBD1
clone_size: -
j_call: TRBJ2-2
v_call: TRBV19
cdr3_aa: CASSRGTGVSDTGELFF
cdr3_nt: TGTGCCAGTAGTAGAGGGACAGGGGTTAGTGACACCGGGGAGCTGTTTTTT

d_call: TRBD1
clone_size: many
j_call: TRBJ2-1
v_call: TRBV4-3
cdr3_aa: CASSQGTGSYNEQFF
cdr3_nt: TGCGCCAGCAGCCAAGGGACAGGTTCCTACAATGAGCAGTTCTTC

d_call: -
clone_size: many
j_call: TRBJ1-4
v_call: TRBV7-2
cdr3_aa: CASSPRAGNEKLFF
cdr3_nt: TGTGCCAGCAGCCCTCGGGCAGGAAATGAAAAACTGTTTTTT

d_call: -
clone_size: -
j_call: TRBJ1-1
v_call: TRBV5-1
cdr3_aa: CASSTGQQYAEAFF
cdr3_nt: TGCGCCAGCTCAACGGGACAACAGTACGCTGAAGCTTTCTTT

d_call: -
clone_size: many
j_call: TRBJ2-1
v_call: TRBV5-1
cdr3_aa: CASSLDSSYNEQFF
cdr3_nt: TGCGCCAGCAGCTTAGACAGCTCCTACAATGAGCAGTTCTTC

d_call: TRBD2
clone_size: -
j_call: TRBJ2-1
v_call: TRBV6-5
cdr3_aa: CASSDSSGPYNEQFF
cdr3_nt: TGTGCCAGCAGTGACTCTAGCGGGCCTTACAATGAGCAGTTCTTC

d_call: -
clone_size: -
j_call: TRBJ1-2
v_call: TRBV5-8
cdr3_aa: CASSLEEGDAGYTF
cdr3_nt: TGTGCCAGCAGCTTGGAGGAGGGCGACGCTGGCTACACCTTC

d_call: TRBD2
clone_size: many
j_call: TRBJ2-2
v_call: TRBV2
cdr3_aa: CASSEGSGSGYTGELFF
cdr3_nt: TGTGCCAGCAGTGAGGGTAGCGGGAGCGGGTACACCGGGGAGCTGTTTTTT

d_call: -
clone_size: many
j_call: TRBJ2-7
v_call: TRBV15
cdr3_aa: CATSMNLRGEQYF
cdr3_nt: TGTGCCACCAGCATGAACCTAAGGGGTGAGCAGTACTTC

d_call: -
clone_size: medium-sized
j_call: TRBJ1-1
v_call: TRBV11-2
cdr3_aa: CASSLVQGYTEAFF
cdr3_nt: TGTGCCAGCAGCTTAGTACAGGGATACACTGAAGCTTTCTTT

d_call: TRBD1
clone_size: many
j_call: TRBJ2-7
v_call: TRBV30
cdr3_aa: CAWRRDSFYEQYF
cdr3_nt: TGTGCCTGGCGTAGGGACAGCTTCTACGAGCAGTACTTC

d_call: -
clone_size: many
j_call: TRBJ2-1
v_call: TRBV20-1
cdr3_aa: CSASIRDRSYNEQFF
cdr3_nt: TGCAGTGCTAGTATCCGCGATCGCTCCTACAATGAGCAGTTCTTC

d_call: -
clone_size: many
j_call: TRBJ2-1
v_call: TRBV19
cdr3_aa: CASSPNRDPKVNEQFF
cdr3_nt: TGTGCCAGTAGTCCCAACCGGGACCCTAAAGTGAATGAGCAGTTCTTC

d_call: -
clone_size: many
j_call: TRBJ2-3
v_call: TRBV6-4
cdr3_aa: CASSPAQNNPDTQYF
cdr3_nt: TGTGCCAGCAGCCCCGCCCAGAATAATCCCGATACGCAGTATTTT

d_call: -
clone_size: many
j_call: TRBJ1-4
v_call: TRBV14
cdr3_aa: CASSPGTGNNEKLFF
cdr3_nt: TGTGCCAGCAGCCCAGGGACGGGGAATAATGAAAAACTGTTTTTT

d_call: -
clone_size: -
j_call: TRBJ2-2
v_call: TRBV15
cdr3_aa: CATSRGATVNTLELFF
cdr3_nt: TGTGCCACCAGCAGAGGGGCCACGGTGAACACCTTGGAGCTGTTTTTT

d_call: -
clone_size: many
j_call: TRBJ1-2
v_call: TRBV19
cdr3_aa: CASREDWAGYTF
cdr3_nt: TGTGCCAGTAGGGAGGATTGGGCCGGCTACACCTTC

d_call: TRBD2
clone_size: many
j_call: TRBJ2-7
v_call: TRBV19
cdr3_aa: CASSMGLAGYEQYF
cdr3_nt: TGTGCCAGTAGTATGGGTCTAGCGGGGTACGAGCAGTACTTC

d_call: TRBD2
clone_size: many
j_call: TRBJ2-1
v_call: TRBV2
cdr3_aa: CASSLSGGEGNEQFF
cdr3_nt: TGTGCCAGCAGCCTGTCGGGAGGGGAGGGCAATGAGCAGTTCTTC

d_call: TRBD2
clone_size: many
j_call: TRBJ2-6
v_call: TRBV28
cdr3_aa: CASSHRGGWPGANVLTF
cdr3_nt: TGTGCCAGCAGTCACCGGGGGGGATGGCCTGGGGCCAACGTCCTGACTTTC

d_call: -
clone_size: -
j_call: TRBJ2-7
v_call: TRBV7-2
cdr3_aa: CASSLETRAEQYF
cdr3_nt: TGTGCCAGCAGCTTAGAGACTAGGGCCGAGCAGTACTTC

d_call: TRBD1
clone_size: many
j_call: TRBJ1-1
v_call: TRBV29-1
cdr3_aa: CSVATGQGNTEAFF
cdr3_nt: TGCAGCGTTGCGACGGGACAGGGGAACACTGAAGCTTTCTTT

d_call: TRBD2
clone_size: -
j_call: TRBJ2-1
v_call: TRBV19
cdr3_aa: CASSILAEYNEQFF
cdr3_nt: TGTGCCAGTAGTATACTAGCGGAATACAATGAGCAGTTCTTC

d_call: -
clone_size: -
j_call: TRBJ1-6
v_call: TRBV20-1
cdr3_aa: CSARAGRDNSPLHF
cdr3_nt: TGCAGTGCTAGGGCGGGACGGGATAATTCACCCCTCCACTTT